The 25 T cell receptor beta chains below all came from one sample that was sequenced in a study of blood T cell repertoires in COVID-19. Profiling relied on immunoSEQ multiplex PCR, and the TCRdb table lists in-frame clones only, not all of them. The data show roughly 240,000 clones, about 83% seen once. The sample was peripheral blood. The receptor source for this set is a woman aged 80 or older with COVID-19, enrolled during active disease.

The rearrangement joins TRBV5-1 to TRBJ1-2; D is undetermined. The V and J ends lost 1 base and 8 bases respectively, with 18 bases between them. The CDR3 has 15 residues. Germline V gene lookup returns CDR1 SGHRS and CDR2 YFSETQ. The CDR3 DNA is TGCGCCAGCAGCTTGCAAGGACTCCAAAGTGACGGCTACACCTTC. This encodes CASSLQGLQSDGYTF.

The chain combines TRBV18 with TRBJ2-3, with a possible D match to TRBD2 (5 bases). The CDR3 contains 14 residues. Germline loops: CDR1 KGHSH, CDR2 LQKENI. V lost 3 bases to trimming and J lost 1 base, with 8 bases between them. CDR3 nucleotides: TGTGCCAGCTCACCCCTTAGCGGCACAGATACGCAGTATTTT. Translation: CASSPLSGTDTQYF.

This clone was observed a single time. The V and J genes are TRBV6-5 and TRBJ1-3, with D hard to call. Per germline, CDR1 MNHEY and CDR2 SVGAGI. CDR3 length equals 13 residues. Trimming shortened V by 10 bases and J by 2 bases, and 12 bases separated the two germline ends. The CDR3 DNA sequence: TGTGCCACCGGGGAGGTAGCTGGAAACACCATATATTTT. Translation gives CATGEVAGNTIYF.

This chain connects TRBV30 to TRBJ2-1, with 7 positions matching TRBD2. V lost 1 base to trimming and J lost 6 bases; unmatched junction nucleotides: 9. The CDR3 is 15 amino acids. Germline assignment: CDR1 GTSNPN and CDR2 SVGIG (reference sequence). This chain's CDR3 is CAWSEGGGGPNEQFF. The CDR3, as DNA: TGTGCCTGGAGTGAGGGTGGCGGGGGTCCCAATGAGCAGTTCTTC.

The gene calls are TRBV7-2 and TRBJ1-1, with a tentative D call TRBD1 (6 bases). From germline, CDR1 is SGHTA and CDR2 FQGNSA. CDR3 size: 14 residues. V lost 2 bases and J 5 bases, leaving 12 bases between the germline ends. CDR3 protein: CASSLIRGGTEAFF. In nucleotides, the CDR3 is TGTGCCAGCAGCTTAATCAGGGGAGGGACTGAAGCTTTCTTT.

As regards this clone: The sample contains more than one DNA sequence encoding this CDR3. V is TRBV5-1 and J is TRBJ1-2; D uncertain. The CDR3 consists of 13 residues. With 0 bases removed from V and 2 bases from J, the gap between germline ends came to 5 bases. CDR1 SGHRS and CDR2 YFSETQ come from the germline V gene. CDR3 amino acids: CASSLGENYGYTF. Written as DNA, the CDR3 is TGCGCCAGCAGCTTGGGGGAGAACTATGGCTACACCTTC.

As concerns this clone: The sample holds other DNA sequences that translate to the same CDR3. CDR3 DNA: TGTGCCAGCAGCCCCTCGGGGCGGGGGGGTTCAGGAGATACGCAGTATTTT. Its protein is CASSPSGRGGSGDTQYF. The chain has TRBV11-2 and TRBJ2-3; 9 bases line up with TRBD2. The CDR3 consists of 17 residues. Per germline, CDR1 SGHAT and CDR2 FQNNGV. The J segment lost 5 bases and the V segment lost 5 bases, leaving 14 bases of the junction unmatched.

This chain connects TRBV12-3 or TRBV12-4 to TRBJ2-5; 10 bases are shared with TRBD2. This CDR3 comprises 13 residues. V lost 6 bases to trimming and J lost 5 bases; unmatched junction nucleotides: 3. The CDR3 is CASRGLALETQYF. CDR3 sequence (DNA): TGTGCCAGCAGGGGACTAGCGTTGGAGACCCAGTACTTC.

This chain connects TRBV5-1 to TRBJ1-1; 9 nucleotides align to TRBD1. After removal of 4 bases from V and 8 bases from J, the junction contained 3 bases not matched to a gene. The CDR3 is made up of 12 amino acids. Germline V lookup: CDR1 SGHRS, CDR2 YFSETQ. CDR3 sequence: CASSPGQGEAFF. The CDR3 DNA sequence: TGCGCCAGCAGCCCAGGACAGGGGGAAGCTTTCTTT.

The genes are TRBV6-1 and TRBJ1-3; weak D call: TRBD1 (5 bases). This CDR3 comprises 16 residues. Germline values: CDR1 MNHNS, CDR2 SASEGT. Trimming took off 1 base at V and 0 bases at J, with 10 bases between the two ends. The CDR3 region is CASSEVGDSSGNTIYF. DNA of the CDR3: TGTGCCAGCAGTGAAGTAGGAGACAGCTCTGGAAACACCATATATTTT.

This clone occurred a few times. The sample carries other DNA sequences with the same CDR3. The chain recombines TRBV5-1 with TRBJ1-5, with D perhaps TRBD1 (5 bases). V lost 0 bases to trimming and J lost 2 bases, with 6 bases between them. Germline V gene lookup returns CDR1 SGHRS and CDR2 YFSETQ. CDR3 size: 14 residues. CDR3 nucleotide sequence: TGCGCCAGCAGCTTGGAAGGGGGCAATCAGCCCCAGCATTTT. Translating it yields CASSLEGGNQPQHF.

J is TRBJ2-1 and V is TRBV2, with a tentative D call TRBD2 (6 bases). This CDR3 has 15 residues. Between the trimmed V and J ends, which lost 10 bases and 0 bases, there was a span of 16 bases. Germline lookup yields CDR1 SNHLY and CDR2 FYNNEI. CDR3 coding DNA: TGTGCCACCACGCTGGAGGGGAACTCCTACAATGAGCAGTTCTTC. Amino acids: CATTLEGNSYNEQFF. Supplemented by reference TRBV2 and TRBJ2-1, the full variable domain reads EPEVTQTPSHQVTQMGQEVILRCVPISNHLYFYWYRQILGQKVEFLVSFYNNEISEKSEIFDDQFSVERPDGSNFTLKIRSTKLEDSAMYFCATTLEGNSYNEQFFGPGTRLTVL.

The genes are TRBV28 and TRBJ1-2; TRBD1 aligns across 8 bases. Germline V gene lookup returns CDR1 MDHEN and CDR2 SYDVKM. This CDR3 spans 16 amino acids. V shed 6 bases, J shed 7 bases, and the junction held 16 bases outside the gene matches. CDR3 loop: CASSYPLQGVGGGYTF. The CDR3, as DNA: TGTGCCAGCAGCTACCCACTACAGGGGGTGGGTGGTGGCTACACCTTC.

This clone was picked up one time. The CDR3 loop is CASSRSGGAVEQYF. The CDR3 bases are TGTGCCAGCAGCCGAAGCGGGGGGGCCGTCGAGCAGTACTTC. This chain joins TRBV3-1 (or the pseudogene TRBV3-2) and TRBJ2-7, with TRBD2 identical over 10 bases. Looked up from germline, CDR1 is LGHDT and CDR2 is YNNKEL (reference sequence). V dropped 4 bases and J dropped 6; count of bases not matched to a gene: 6. This CDR3 is built from 14 residues.

This chain joins TRBV13 and TRBJ2-3; a possible D gene is TRBD2 (6 bases). Per the germline V gene, CDR1 is PRHDT and CDR2 is FYEKMQ (reference sequence). V dropped 1 base and J dropped 2 bases, with 10 bases sitting between them. The length of the CDR3 is 15 residues. The CDR3 nucleotides are TGTGCCAGCAGCTTAGCGGGGGTGAACACAGATACGCAGTATTTT. It is translated as CASSLAGVNTDTQYF.

The genes are TRBV6-5 and TRBJ2-1; 7 bases match TRBD1. V lost 4 bases and J lost 1; bases outside the gene matches: 7. The CDR3 runs 16 residues. Looked up from germline, CDR1 is MNHEY and CDR2 is SVGAGI. In nucleotides, the CDR3 is TGTGCCAGCAGTTTAACAGGGGAATTATCCTACAATGAGCAGTTCTTC. Amino acid sequence: CASSLTGELSYNEQFF.

This chain joins TRBV28 and TRBJ2-7; 12 nucleotides agree with TRBD2. With 7 bases clipped from V and 3 bases from J, the junction kept 7 bases outside the gene matches. The CDR3 spans 15 residues. Germline V gives CDR1 MDHEN, CDR2 SYDVKM. CDR3 nucleotides: TGTGCCAGCACCTCACGGACTAGCGGGGTCTACGAGCAGTACTTC. Translating it yields CASTSRTSGVYEQYF.

In this sample, this clone turned up a few times. DNA of the CDR3: TGTGCCAGCAGCCCCCAGCGGGGGGGGGCGAACACCGGGGAGCTGTTTTTT. This translates into CASSPQRGGANTGELFF. The chain is built from TRBV3-1 (or the pseudogene TRBV3-2) and TRBJ2-2; 10 bases agree with TRBD2. The CDR3 covers 17 residues. Germline CDR1 and CDR2: LGHDT and YNNKEL (reference sequence). Trimming removed 4 bases from V and 0 bases from J; junction bases left unmatched: 5.

J is TRBJ1-6 and V is TRBV12-3 or TRBV12-4; D uncertain. V was trimmed by 5 bases and J by 5 bases, leaving 7 bases between them. This CDR3 is 13 amino acids long. Here the CDR3 DNA reads TGTGCCAGCAGTAACGCGGATAATTCACCCCTCCACTTT. Translation: CASSNADNSPLHF.

V usage is TRBV7-2 and J usage is TRBJ2-5; 14 bases are shared with TRBD2. Germline V gives CDR1 SGHTA, CDR2 FQGNSA. V trimming: 4 bases; J trimming: 2 bases; junction bases outside the gene matches: 3. The CDR3 spans 16 residues. The DNA for the CDR3 is TGTGCCAGCAGCTCCGGACTAGCGGGGGGTCAAGAGACCCAGTACTTC. It is translated as CASSSGLAGGQETQYF.

The chain recombines TRBV6-5 with TRBJ2-5; TRBD1 agrees at 10 bases. Per germline, CDR1 MNHEY and CDR2 SVGAGI. Losses at the gene ends were 6 bases for V and 5 bases for J; bases not matched to a gene: 9. CDR3 length: 15 amino acids. The CDR3 is CASRDPTGGKETQYF. CDR3 in DNA: TGTGCCAGCAGGGACCCGACAGGGGGCAAGGAGACCCAGTACTTC.

The CDR3: CASSKDRGENSPLHF. CDR3 DNA sequence: TGCGCCAGCAGCAAGGACAGGGGTGAAAATTCACCCCTCCACTTT. V gene TRBV5-1 combines with J gene TRBJ1-6; 9 bases are shared with TRBD1. Germline values: CDR1 SGHRS, CDR2 YFSETQ. The CDR3 has 15 residues. Losses at the gene ends were 4 bases for V and 7 bases for J; bases not matched to a gene: 6.

This rearrangement joins TRBV30 to TRBJ1-2; 8 bases agree with TRBD1. The trim removed 4 bases at V and 4 bases at J, leaving 8 bases unmatched. The CDR3 contains 14 residues. The germline gives CDR1 GTSNPN, CDR2 SVGIG (reference sequence). Written as DNA, the CDR3 is TGTGCCTGGACGTCAGGGGGCTGGGCCTATGGCTACACCTTC. Its translation is CAWTSGGWAYGYTF.

V usage is TRBV5-4 and J usage is TRBJ1-1; D gene unclear. Germline V gives CDR1 SGHNT, CDR2 YYREEE (reference sequence). V dropped 0 bases and J dropped 6 bases, with 12 bases sitting between them. This CDR3 has 14 residues. The CDR3 sequence: CASSLVAAGAEAFF. CDR3 bases: TGTGCCAGCAGCTTGGTGGCCGCTGGTGCTGAAGCTTTCTTT.

V is TRBV7-3 and J is TRBJ1-3; TRBD1 matches 7 bases. The CDR3 is made up of 15 amino acids. The germline gives CDR1 SGHTA, CDR2 FQGTGA. The trim removed 3 bases at V and 2 bases at J, leaving 4 bases unmatched. CDR3 region: CASSFQGGTGNTIYF. CDR3 coding DNA: TGTGCCAGCAGCTTTCAGGGGGGAACTGGAAACACCATATATTTT.